The clone carrying this TCR beta chain was seen a few times. The antigen remains unidentified. Germline trimming cut 6 bases from V and 8 bases from J; bases unmatched to any gene: 10. Per germline, CDR1 LGHNA and CDR2 YNFKEQ. There are 14 residues in the CDR3. The assay was immunoSEQ multiplex PCR, and TCRdb's table has in-frame clones only and misses some. The table has fewer than 200,000 clones, 80% to 90% seen once. The data derive from a study of T cell responses to AZD1222 COVID-19 vaccine. As for the study in general: Pooled together were second doses at about 4 or about 12 weeks.

The study's findings and limits: Only six people who got AZD1222 tested seropositive at baseline. A reported finding is that nearly half of spike-specific TCRs target unmutated variant regions. The donor cohort was predominantly white British with a female majority, and clonal diversity may have been underestimated.

The chain uses TRBV4-2 and TRBJ1-2, with TRBD1 matching 9 bases. Source: peripheral blood, taken on day 0 of AZD1222 vaccination. The receptor comes from an adult in good health. The CDR3 DNA reads TGTGCCAGCAGACCCGGGACAGGGACGGAGGGCTACACCTTC. This translates into CASRPGTGTEGYTF.